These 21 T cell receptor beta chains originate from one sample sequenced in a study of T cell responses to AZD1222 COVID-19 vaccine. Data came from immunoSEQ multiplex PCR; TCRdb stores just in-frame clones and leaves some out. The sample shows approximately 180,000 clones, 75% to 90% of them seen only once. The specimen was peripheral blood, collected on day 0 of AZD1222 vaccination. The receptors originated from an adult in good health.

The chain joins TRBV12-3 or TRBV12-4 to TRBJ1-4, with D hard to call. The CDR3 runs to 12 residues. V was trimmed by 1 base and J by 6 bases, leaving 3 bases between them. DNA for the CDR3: TGTGCCAGCAGTTTAGTGGATGAAAAACTGTTTTTT. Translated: CASSLVDEKLFF.

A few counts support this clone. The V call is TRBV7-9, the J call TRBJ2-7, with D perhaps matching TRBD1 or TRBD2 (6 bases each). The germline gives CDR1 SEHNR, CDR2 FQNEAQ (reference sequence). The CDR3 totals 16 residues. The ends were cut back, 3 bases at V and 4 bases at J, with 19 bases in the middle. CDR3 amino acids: CASSFGGLRGGYEQYF. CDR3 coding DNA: TGTGCCAGCAGCTTCGGGGGCTTGCGGGGCGGTTACGAGCAGTACTTC.

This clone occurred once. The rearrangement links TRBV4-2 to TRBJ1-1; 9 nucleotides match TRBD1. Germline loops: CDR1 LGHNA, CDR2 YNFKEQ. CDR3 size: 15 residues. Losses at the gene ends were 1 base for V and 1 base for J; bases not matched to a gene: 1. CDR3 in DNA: TGTGCCAGCAGCCAAGGGACAGGGGCGAACACTGAAGCTTTCTTT. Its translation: CASSQGTGANTEAFF.

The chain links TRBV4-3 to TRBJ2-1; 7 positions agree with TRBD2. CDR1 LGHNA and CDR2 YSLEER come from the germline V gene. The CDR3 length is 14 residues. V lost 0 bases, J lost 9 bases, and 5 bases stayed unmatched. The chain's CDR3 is CASSQDGAGAEQFF. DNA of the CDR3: TGCGCCAGCAGCCAAGACGGCGCGGGAGCTGAGCAGTTCTTC.

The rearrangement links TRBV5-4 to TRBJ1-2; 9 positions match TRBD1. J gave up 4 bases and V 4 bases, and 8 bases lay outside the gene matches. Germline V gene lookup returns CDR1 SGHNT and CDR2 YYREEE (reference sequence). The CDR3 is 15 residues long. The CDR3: CASSREQGAGYGYTF. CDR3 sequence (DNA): TGTGCCAGCAGCAGGGAACAGGGGGCGGGCTATGGCTACACCTTC.

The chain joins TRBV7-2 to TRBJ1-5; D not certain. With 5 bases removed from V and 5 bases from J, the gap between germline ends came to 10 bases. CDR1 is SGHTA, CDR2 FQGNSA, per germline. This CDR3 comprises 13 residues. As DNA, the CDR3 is TGTGCCAGCAGCCTTCTTAGAGATCAGCCCCAGCATTTT. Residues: CASSLLRDQPQHF.

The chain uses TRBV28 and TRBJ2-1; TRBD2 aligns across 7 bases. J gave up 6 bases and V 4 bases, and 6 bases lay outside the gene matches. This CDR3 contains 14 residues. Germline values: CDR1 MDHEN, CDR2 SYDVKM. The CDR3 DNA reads TGTGCCAGCAGTTGGGGCGGGAGTGGCAATGAGCAGTTCTTC. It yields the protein CASSWGGSGNEQFF. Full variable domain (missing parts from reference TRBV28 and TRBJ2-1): DVKVTQSSRYLVKRTGEKVFLECVQDMDHENMFWYRQDPGLGLRLIYFSYDVKMKEKGDIPEGYSVSREKKERFSLILESASTNQTSMYLCASSWGGSGNEQFFGPGTRLTVL.

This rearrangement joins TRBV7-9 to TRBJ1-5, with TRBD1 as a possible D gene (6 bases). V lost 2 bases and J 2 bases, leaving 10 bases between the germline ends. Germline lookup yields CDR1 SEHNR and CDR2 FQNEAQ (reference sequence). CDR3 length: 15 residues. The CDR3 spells CASSLRGAGNQPQHF. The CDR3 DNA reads TGTGCCAGCAGCTTAAGGGGGGCAGGCAATCAGCCCCAGCATTTT.

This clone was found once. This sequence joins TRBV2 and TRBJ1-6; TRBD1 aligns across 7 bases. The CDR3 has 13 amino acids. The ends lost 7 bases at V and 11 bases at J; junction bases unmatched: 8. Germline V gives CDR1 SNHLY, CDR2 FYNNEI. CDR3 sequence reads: CASTLGQFAPLHF. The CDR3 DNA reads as TGTGCCAGCACCTTGGGACAGTTTGCACCCCTCCACTTT.

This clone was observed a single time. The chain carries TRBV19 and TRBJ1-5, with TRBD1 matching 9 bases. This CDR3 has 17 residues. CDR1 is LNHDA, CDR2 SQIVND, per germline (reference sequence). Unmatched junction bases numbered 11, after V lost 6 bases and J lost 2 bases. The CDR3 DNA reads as TGTGCCAGTAGGACCGGGACAGGGCGGTGGGGCAATCAGCCCCAGCATTTT. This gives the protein CASRTGTGRWGNQPQHF.

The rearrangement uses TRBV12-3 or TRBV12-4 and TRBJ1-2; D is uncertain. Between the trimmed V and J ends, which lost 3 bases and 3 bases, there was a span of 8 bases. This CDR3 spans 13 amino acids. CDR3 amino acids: CASSLDGYYGYTF. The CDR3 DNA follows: TGTGCCAGCAGTTTGGACGGGTACTATGGCTACACCTTC.

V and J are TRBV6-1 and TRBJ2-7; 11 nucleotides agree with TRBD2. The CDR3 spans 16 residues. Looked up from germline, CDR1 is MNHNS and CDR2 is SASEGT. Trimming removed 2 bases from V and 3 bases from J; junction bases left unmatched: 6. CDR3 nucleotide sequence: TGTGCCAGCAGTGAAACTAGTACTAGCGGGGGCTACGAGCAGTACTTC. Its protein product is CASSETSTSGGYEQYF.

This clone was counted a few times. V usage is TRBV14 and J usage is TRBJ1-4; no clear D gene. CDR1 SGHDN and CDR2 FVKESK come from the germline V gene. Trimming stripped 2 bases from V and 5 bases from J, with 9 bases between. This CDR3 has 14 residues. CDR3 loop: CASSQYPLNEKLFF. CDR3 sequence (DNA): TGTGCCAGCAGCCAATATCCCCTCAATGAAAAACTGTTTTTT.

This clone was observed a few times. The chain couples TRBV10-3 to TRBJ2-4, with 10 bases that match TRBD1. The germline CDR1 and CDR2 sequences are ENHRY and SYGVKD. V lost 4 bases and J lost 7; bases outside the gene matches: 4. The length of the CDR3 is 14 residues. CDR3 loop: CAISAPGQGNIQYF. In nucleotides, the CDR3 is TGTGCCATCAGTGCCCCGGGACAGGGGAACATTCAGTACTTC.

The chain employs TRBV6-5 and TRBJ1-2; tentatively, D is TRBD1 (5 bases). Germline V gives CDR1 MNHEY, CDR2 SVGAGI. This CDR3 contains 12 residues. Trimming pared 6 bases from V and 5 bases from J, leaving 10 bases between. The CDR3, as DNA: TGTGCCAGCAGCCTCGGGGGTTATGGCTACACCTTC. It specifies CASSLGGYGYTF.

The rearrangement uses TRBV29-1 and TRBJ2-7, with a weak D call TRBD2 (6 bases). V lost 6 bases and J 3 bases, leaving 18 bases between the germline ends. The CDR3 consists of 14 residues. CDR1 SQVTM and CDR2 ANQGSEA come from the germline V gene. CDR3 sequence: CSVGGTQGVYEQYF. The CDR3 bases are TGCAGCGTCGGAGGGACGCAGGGTGTCTACGAGCAGTACTTC.

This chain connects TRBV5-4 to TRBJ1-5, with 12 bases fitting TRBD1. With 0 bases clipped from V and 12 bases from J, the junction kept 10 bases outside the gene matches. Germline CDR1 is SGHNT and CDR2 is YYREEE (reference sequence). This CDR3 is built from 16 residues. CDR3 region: CASSLVGTGGPVSQHF. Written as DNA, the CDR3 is TGTGCCAGCAGCTTGGTCGGGACAGGGGGCCCCGTTAGCCAGCATTTT.

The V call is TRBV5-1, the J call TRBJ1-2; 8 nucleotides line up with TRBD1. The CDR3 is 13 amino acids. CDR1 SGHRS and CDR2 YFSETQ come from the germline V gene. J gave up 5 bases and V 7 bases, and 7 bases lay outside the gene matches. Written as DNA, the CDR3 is TGCGCCAGCGGAAATTGGACAGGGTATGGCTACACCTTC. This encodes CASGNWTGYGYTF.

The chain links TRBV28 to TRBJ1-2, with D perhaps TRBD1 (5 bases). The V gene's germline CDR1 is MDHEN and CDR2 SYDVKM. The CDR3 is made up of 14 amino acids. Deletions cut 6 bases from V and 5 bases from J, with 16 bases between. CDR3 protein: CASRTGTERYGYTF. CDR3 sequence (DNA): TGTGCCAGCAGGACCGGGACGGAGCGTTATGGCTACACCTTC.

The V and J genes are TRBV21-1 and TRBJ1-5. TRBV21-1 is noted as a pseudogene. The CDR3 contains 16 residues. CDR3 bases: TGTGCCAGCAGCAAAGGACCCCTGATGGGGAATCAGCCCCAGCATTTT. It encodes CASSKGPLMGNQPQHF.

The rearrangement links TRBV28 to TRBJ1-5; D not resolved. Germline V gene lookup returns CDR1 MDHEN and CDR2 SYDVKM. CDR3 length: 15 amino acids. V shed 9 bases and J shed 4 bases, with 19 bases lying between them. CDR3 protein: CASQNLGRDNQPQHF. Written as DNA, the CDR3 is TGTGCCAGTCAAAACCTTGGACGCGATAATCAGCCCCAGCATTTT.